This TCR beta chain is from a study of cytomegalovirus exposure and HLA in healthy donors. V gave up 4 bases and J gave up 2 bases, with 15 bases separating them. Germline CDR1 and CDR2: LNHDA and SQIVND (reference sequence). CDR3 length equals 16 residues. Whole-study results and caveats: Later work associated roughly 17,000 TCR beta sequences with HLA alleles at 0.05 false discovery rate. Being indistinguishable, some V segments were excluded, TRBV6-2 and TRBV6-3 among them.

The donors were healthy bone marrow donors. Both 60 Vbeta primers and 13 Jbeta primers went into the PCR. Produced via immunoSEQ multiplex PCR; TCRdb's table is partial and in-frame only. The sample has 40,000 to 45,000 clones; approximately 86% are singletons. As regards this clone: Its antigen remains unknown.

The receptor was derived from a woman aged 40 to 50 in good health and CMV-seropositive. Sequencing input: PBMCs. The V and J genes are TRBV19 and TRBJ1-5, with a tentative D call TRBD1 (6 bases). CDR3 bases: TGTGCCAGTAGTAGGGGAACAGGGAGGGGCAATCAGCCCCAGCATTTT. It codes for CASSRGTGRGNQPQHF.